This T cell receptor (beta chain) was captured in a study of identical twins (dated by TCRdb to the mid-2010s). For context, the study as a whole: TCR alpha and beta repertoires from monozygotic twins, unrelated adults of various ages and cord blood were deep-sequenced to test whether fetal clonotypes persist. To rule out contamination, the twin experiments were replicated at different times with different library preparation protocols.

Via the germline V gene, CDR1 is SGHVS and CDR2 FNYEAQ. V is cut by 3 bases and J by 4 bases, and the space between the germline ends is 12 bases. From its cysteine to its phenylalanine, the CDR3 spans 14 amino acids. Only the CDR3 portion is preserved as DNA: 42 bases, with reading frame beginning at the first base. Only healthy Caucasian donors were included. Three pairs of female monozygotic twins, all aged about 18 to 29 years, made up the twin cohort. CD4+ and CD8+ T cell populations were isolated with positive isolation kits from Invitrogen. Comments on this clonotype: What antigen it recognizes has not been identified. There are no base qualities to consult, and no much larger clone falls within one base.

What the research found in general, with its limitations: Fewer insertions were carried by abundant cord blood beta clonotypes, a similar but weaker trend appeared in young adult naive repertoires, and no such trend appeared in memory repertoires. Because the same donors could not be followed over many years, the conclusions depended on cross-sectional statistical analysis. Out-of-frame TCR alpha sequences shared between twins showed an excess of low generation-probability sequences compared with coincidental sharing between unrelated individuals. In beta out-of-frame sequences, excess twin sharing was weaker, because having fewer shared sequences lowered the signal-to-noise ratio. Recombination models systematically underestimated out-of-frame TCR alpha sharing in monozygotic twins but agreed with sharing between unrelated individuals. Zero-insertion analyses could be partly confounded by invariant T cells such as MAIT and iNKT, although diverse VJ usage argued against such confounding for most clonotypes.

The library was built by means of 5' RACE. The sample was run on an Illumina HiSeq 2000. Template switching introduced a universal primer binding site; the final cDNA contained a unique molecular identifier, enabling accurate counting of TCR cDNA molecules. Specific primers in the conserved constant-segment region were used to synthesize first-strand cDNA for the TCR alpha and beta chains. To control for contamination, each cDNA library was double barcoded with a SMART-Mk sample barcode plus Illumina barcodes. Two successive PCR steps introduced TruSeq adapter sequences along with Illumina sample barcodes. The TCR alpha and beta cDNA libraries were sequenced on the Illumina HiSeq platform using custom primers. The authors' pipeline ran thus. MiGEC was used to process raw reads and extract unique molecular identifiers, and MiXCR was used to find CDR3 positions. Recombination models were inferred per individual with the repgenHMM and IGoR tools using an EM algorithm. The tcR package in R was used for shared clonotype analysis, with sharing normalized by the product of cloneset sizes. Out-of-frame nonproductive sequences were analyzed to study raw recombination free of thymic and clonal selection effects. TCRdb redid the processing of the public reads, applying fastp at Q25 and MiXCR, and retained in-frame beta chains. Merged by CDR3 protein, the rows form single entries marked with the most common genes and DNA. TCRdb, rather than the study authors, made the V and J calls. For this sample there are roughly 490,000 distinct CDR3 sequences; over 11% appear just once. The ten top clones hold approximately 1% of the sample.

This sample was also put to use in a study of yellow fever vaccine responses in identical twins. Drawing on the second study: According to the authors, in identical twins the way T cells responded to vaccination appeared partly convergent and partly personalized. The study precisely tracked vaccine-responding T cell clones in identical twins.

The chain uses TRBV7-6 and TRBJ2-5; the D gene is perhaps TRBD2, from 6 matching bases. The TCR sequence derives from a woman between 18 and 30 years old in good health. Sequencing was carried out using CD4+ T cells sorted from blood. The CDR3: CASSLRDIRETQYF. The DNA is as follows: TGTGCCAGCAGCTTGCGGGATATTCGAGAGACCCAGTACTTC. Here the CDR3 is joined to the reference TRBV7-6 and TRBJ2-5 genes, and the full variable domain is: GAGVSQSPRYKVTKRGQDVALRCDPISGHVSLYWYRQALGQGPEFLTYFNYEAQQDKSGLPNDRFSAERPEGSISTLTIQRTEQRDSAMYRCASSLRDIRETQYFGPGTRLLVL.